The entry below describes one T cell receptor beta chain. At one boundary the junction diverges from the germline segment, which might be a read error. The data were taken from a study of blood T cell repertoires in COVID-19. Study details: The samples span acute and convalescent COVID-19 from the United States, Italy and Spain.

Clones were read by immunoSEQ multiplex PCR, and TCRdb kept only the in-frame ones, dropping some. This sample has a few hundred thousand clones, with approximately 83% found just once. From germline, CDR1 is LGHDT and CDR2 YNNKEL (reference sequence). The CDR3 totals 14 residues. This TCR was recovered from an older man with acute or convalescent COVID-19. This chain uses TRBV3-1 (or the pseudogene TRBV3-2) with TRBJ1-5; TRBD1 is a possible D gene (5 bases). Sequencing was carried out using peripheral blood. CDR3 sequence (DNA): TGTGCCAGCAGCCTAGGGGTTAGCTATCAGCCCCAGCATTTT. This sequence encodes CASSLGVSYQPQHF.